This T cell receptor beta chain stems from a study of cytomegalovirus exposure and HLA in healthy donors. Findings of the study overall: Using the classifier, cytomegalovirus status was reportedly diagnosed with high specificity and sensitivity.

A single count supports this clone. Its antigen remains unknown. The PCR was carried out with 60 Vbeta primers and 13 Jbeta primers. Data came from immunoSEQ multiplex PCR; TCRdb stores just in-frame clones and leaves some out. The sample includes 85,000 to 100,000 clones, approximately 72% of them seen just once. Germline CDR1 MGHDK, CDR2 SYGVNS. The CDR3 covers 14 residues. The chain is built from TRBV25-1 and TRBJ2-5; 7 bases agree with TRBD1. The tail of the sequence fits TRBJ2-7 better, so the J call may be wrong. The TCR sequence derives from a man between 40 and 49 years old in good health and CMV-seropositive. The sequenced sample consisted of PBMCs. CDR3 protein: CASSALGAGGEQYF. CDR3 DNA: TGTGCCAGCAGTGCCCTAGGAGCAGGGGGCGAGCAGTACTTC.